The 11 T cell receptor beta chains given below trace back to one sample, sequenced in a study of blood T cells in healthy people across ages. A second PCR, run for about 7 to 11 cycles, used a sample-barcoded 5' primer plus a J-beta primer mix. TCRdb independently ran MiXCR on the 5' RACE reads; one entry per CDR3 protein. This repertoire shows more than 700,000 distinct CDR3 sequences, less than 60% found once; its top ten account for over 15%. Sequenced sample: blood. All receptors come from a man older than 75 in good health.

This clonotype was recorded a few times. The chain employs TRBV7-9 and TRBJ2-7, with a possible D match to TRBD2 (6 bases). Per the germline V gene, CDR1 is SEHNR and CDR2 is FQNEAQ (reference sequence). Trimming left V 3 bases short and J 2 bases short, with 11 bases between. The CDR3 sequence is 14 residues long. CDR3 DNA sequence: TGTGCCAGCAGCTTGGTAGCGGCAACCTACGAGCAGTACTTC. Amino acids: CASSLVAATYEQYF.

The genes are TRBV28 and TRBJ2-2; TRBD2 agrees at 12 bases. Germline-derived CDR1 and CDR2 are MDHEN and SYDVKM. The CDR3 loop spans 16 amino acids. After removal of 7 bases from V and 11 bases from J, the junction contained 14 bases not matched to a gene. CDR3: CASIQGSGLAGVELFF. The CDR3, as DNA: TGTGCCAGCATCCAAGGCTCGGGACTAGCGGGTGTCGAGCTGTTTTTT.

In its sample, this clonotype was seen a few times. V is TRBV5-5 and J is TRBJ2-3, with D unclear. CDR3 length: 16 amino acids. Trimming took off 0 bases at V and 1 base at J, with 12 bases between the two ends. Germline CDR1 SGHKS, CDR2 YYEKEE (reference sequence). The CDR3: CASSLVSAGGTDTQYF. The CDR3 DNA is TGTGCCAGCAGCTTGGTCTCCGCTGGGGGCACAGATACGCAGTATTTT. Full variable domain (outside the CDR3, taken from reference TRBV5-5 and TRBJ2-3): DAGVTQSPTHLIKTRGQQVTLRCSPISGHKSVSWYQQVLGQGPQFIFQYYEKEERGRGNFPDRFSARQFPNYSSELNVNALLLGDSALYLCASSLVSAGGTDTQYFGPGTRLTVL.

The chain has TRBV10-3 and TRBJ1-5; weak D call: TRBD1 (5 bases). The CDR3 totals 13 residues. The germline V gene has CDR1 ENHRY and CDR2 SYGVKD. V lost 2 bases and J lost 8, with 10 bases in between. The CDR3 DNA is TGTGCCATCAGTGAGGACAGAGTGAAGCCCCAGCATTTT. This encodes CAISEDRVKPQHF.

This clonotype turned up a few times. The CDR3, as DNA: TGTGCCAGCAGCCAAGAAGTGACCTACGAGCAGTACTTC. It yields the protein CASSQEVTYEQYF. V is TRBV14 and J is TRBJ2-7; no reliable D call. The CDR3 is 13 residues long. Germline CDR1 and CDR2: SGHDN and FVKESK. Deletions cut 0 bases from V and 2 bases from J, with 5 bases between.

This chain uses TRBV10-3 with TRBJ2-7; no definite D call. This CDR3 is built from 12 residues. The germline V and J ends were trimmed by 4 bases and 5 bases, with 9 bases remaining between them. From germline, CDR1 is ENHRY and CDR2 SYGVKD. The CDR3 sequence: CAISGLANEQYF. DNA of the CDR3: TGTGCCATCAGTGGGTTGGCCAACGAGCAGTACTTC.

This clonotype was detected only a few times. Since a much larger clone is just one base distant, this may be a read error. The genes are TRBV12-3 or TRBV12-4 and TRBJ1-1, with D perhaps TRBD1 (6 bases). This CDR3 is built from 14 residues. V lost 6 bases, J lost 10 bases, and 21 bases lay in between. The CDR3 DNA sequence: TGTGCCAGCAGCCACGGAAACAGGGTAAATGGAGCTTTCTTT. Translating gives CASSHGNRVNGAFF.

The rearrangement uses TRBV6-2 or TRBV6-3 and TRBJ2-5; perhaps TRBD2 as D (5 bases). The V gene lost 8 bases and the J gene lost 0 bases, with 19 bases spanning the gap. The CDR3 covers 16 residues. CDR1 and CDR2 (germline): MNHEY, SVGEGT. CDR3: CASRPHSDNDQETQYF. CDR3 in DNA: TGTGCCAGCCGTCCGCATAGCGACAACGACCAAGAGACCCAGTACTTC.

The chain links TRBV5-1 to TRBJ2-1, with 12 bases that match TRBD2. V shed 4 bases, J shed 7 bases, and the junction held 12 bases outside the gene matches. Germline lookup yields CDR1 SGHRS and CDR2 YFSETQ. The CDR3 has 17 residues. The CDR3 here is CASSKTSGRGLGNEQFF. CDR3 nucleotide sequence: TGCGCCAGCAGCAAGACTAGCGGGAGAGGGTTAGGTAATGAGCAGTTCTTC.

CDR3 in amino acids: CASRVTSGRGEQFF. DNA for the CDR3: TGTGCCAGCAGGGTAACTAGCGGGAGAGGTGAGCAGTTCTTC. This chain uses TRBV12-3 or TRBV12-4 with TRBJ2-1; TRBD2 matches 11 bases. The CDR3 consists of 14 residues. J was trimmed by 9 bases and V by 6 bases; bases with no gene match: 7.

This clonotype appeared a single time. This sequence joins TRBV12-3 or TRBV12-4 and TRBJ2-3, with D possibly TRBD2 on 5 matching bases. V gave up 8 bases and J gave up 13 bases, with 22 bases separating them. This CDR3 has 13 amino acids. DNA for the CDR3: TGTGCCAGCCGGGGTCTGAGCACAGATGCGGAGTATTTT. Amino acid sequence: CASRGLSTDAEYF.